One sample yielded the 19 T cell receptor beta chains listed below, sequenced in a study of breast tumors, draining lymph nodes, adjacent tissues. Axillary draining lymph nodes of breast cancer patients supplied the node samples. TCRdb itself ran the multiplex PCR reads through MiXCR, one entry per CDR3 protein. This table holds about 100,000 distinct CDR3 sequences, 20% to 25% found once. Sequenced input: axillary lymph node tissue. The receptors come from a female donor with breast cancer. Some clones in this sample may be carry-over from other donors' samples.

This clonotype showed up many times. The chain recombines TRBV11-2 with TRBJ1-6; D not resolved. CDR3 size: 12 residues. V shed 2 bases and J shed 6 bases, with 2 bases lying between them. Germline loops: CDR1 SGHAT, CDR2 FQNNGV. The CDR3 DNA sequence: TGTGCCAGCAGCTTATTTAATTCACCCCTCCACTTT. Translated: CASSLFNSPLHF.

Many counts were recorded for this clonotype. The CDR3 nucleotides read TGTGCCAGCAGCGTATCCTCATCAGGGGCCGGGGAGCTGTTTTTT. It yields the protein CASSVSSSGAGELFF. The V and J genes are TRBV27 and TRBJ2-2; D perhaps matches TRBD1 (6 bases). The germline V and J ends were trimmed by 6 bases and 6 bases, with 17 bases remaining between them. The CDR3 length is 15 residues. CDR1 and CDR2 from the germline V gene are MNHEY and SMNVEV (reference sequence).

This clonotype was recorded at least ten times. The gene calls are TRBV13 and TRBJ2-5, with D perhaps matching TRBD1 or TRBD2 (7 bases each). The V end was cut by 4 bases, the J end by 4 bases, with 19 bases between. Germline V gene lookup returns CDR1 PRHDT and CDR2 FYEKMQ (reference sequence). The CDR3 is 16 residues long. As DNA, the CDR3 is TGTGCCAGCAGCTGGACCACGACAGGGAGGGGAGAGACCCAGTACTTC. This encodes CASSWTTTGRGETQYF.

This clonotype was observed at least ten times. This chain links TRBV24-1 with TRBJ2-3; 8 nucleotides agree with TRBD2. V gave up 3 bases and J gave up 5 bases; unmatched junction bases: 9. From germline, CDR1 is KGHDR and CDR2 SFDVKD. The CDR3 loop spans 16 amino acids. CDR3 DNA sequence: TGTGCCACCAGTGATCCCAAGCGGGGGCTCTTAGATACGCAGTATTTT. Translated, it gives CATSDPKRGLLDTQYF.

This clonotype has ten or more counts. The chain employs TRBV18 and TRBJ2-3; 11 nucleotides match TRBD1. The length of the CDR3 is 15 residues. V lost 3 bases, J lost 4 bases, and 3 bases stayed unmatched. The V gene's germline CDR1 is KGHSH and CDR2 LQKENI. The CDR3 sequence is CASSPGTGGPDTQYF. The CDR3 nucleotides read TGTGCCAGCTCACCCGGGACAGGGGGACCAGATACGCAGTATTTT.

This clonotype was picked up many times. This sequence joins TRBV9 and TRBJ1-3, with unresolved D. With 0 bases removed from V and 2 bases from J, the gap between germline ends came to 9 bases. The CDR3 has 15 residues. Germline V gene sequence: CDR1 SGDLS, CDR2 YYNGEE. The CDR3 protein is CASSVDRAAGNTIYF. The CDR3 DNA reads as TGTGCCAGCAGCGTAGATAGGGCAGCTGGAAACACCATATATTTT.

At least ten counts were recorded for this clonotype. This chain joins TRBV19 and TRBJ2-7, with 7 bases aligning to TRBD1. Germline lookup yields CDR1 LNHDA and CDR2 SQIVND (reference sequence). V trimming: 5 bases; J trimming: 3 bases; junction bases outside the gene matches: 4. This CDR3 spans 13 amino acids. The CDR3 is CASSVGTVYEQYF. CDR3 DNA: TGTGCCAGTAGTGTCGGGACAGTCTACGAGCAGTACTTC.

This clonotype was detected only a few times. In DNA, the CDR3 is TGTGCCAGCAGTAACCCGCCGGAGGGAGTCTTCTACGAGCAGTACTTC. Amino acid sequence: CASSNPPEGVFYEQYF. The gene calls are TRBV28 and TRBJ2-7; D may be TRBD2 (6 bases). Germline V gives CDR1 MDHEN, CDR2 SYDVKM. Trimming left V 5 bases short and J 3 bases short, with 20 bases between. The CDR3 contains 16 residues.

Only a few counts were recorded for this clonotype. The chain recombines TRBV5-4 with TRBJ2-3; perhaps TRBD2 as D (5 bases). The V gene lost 4 bases and the J gene lost 0 bases, with 12 bases spanning the gap. Germline CDR1 SGHNT, CDR2 YYREEE (reference sequence). CDR3 length equals 15 residues. In DNA, the CDR3 is TGTGCCAGCAGCCTAGGAGGTCTGAGCACAGATACGCAGTATTTT. Translation: CASSLGGLSTDTQYF.

This clonotype was seen just once. The genes are TRBV3-1 and TRBJ1-5; D remains unclear. The CDR3 contains 16 residues. Trimming cost V 2 bases and J 3 bases, with 14 bases left between them. The V gene's germline CDR1 is LGHDT and CDR2 YNNKEL (reference sequence). Here the CDR3 reads CASSQTPRRYNQPQHF. The CDR3 DNA reads TGTGCCAGCAGCCAAACCCCGCGAAGGTACAATCAGCCCCAGCATTTT.

This clonotype has just a few counts. The CDR3 is CASALWAPGEQFF. CDR3 bases: TGTGCCAGCGCGCTTTGGGCCCCAGGTGAGCAGTTCTTC. V is TRBV28 and J is TRBJ2-1, with D unresolved. Germline V lookup: CDR1 MDHEN, CDR2 SYDVKM. Trimming shortened V by 8 bases and J by 9 bases, and 17 bases separated the two germline ends. The CDR3 length is 13 residues.

The genes are TRBV3-1 and TRBJ1-3; no firm D call. The CDR3 consists of 15 residues. The V and J ends lost 1 base and 0 bases respectively, with 7 bases between them. Germline V gene lookup returns CDR1 LGHDT and CDR2 YNNKEL (reference sequence). The CDR3 DNA is TGTGCCAGCAGCCAAGGAGCTTACTCTGGAAACACCATATATTTT. Translation gives CASSQGAYSGNTIYF.

This clonotype turned up a few times. V is TRBV5-1 and J is TRBJ2-6, with D uncertain. Germline CDR1 reads SGHRS; CDR2 reads YFSETQ. The CDR3 has 14 residues. V was pared by 6 bases and J by 0 bases, with 7 bases between. The CDR3 sequence is CASNAFSGANVLTF. The CDR3 nucleotides read TGCGCCAGCAATGCATTCTCTGGGGCCAACGTCCTGACTTTC.

This clonotype was picked up many times. The rearrangement links TRBV30 to TRBJ2-7; perhaps TRBD1 as D (7 bases). The CDR3 is made up of 13 amino acids. V lost 4 bases and J lost 1, with 11 bases in between. Germline CDR1 reads GTSNPN; CDR2 reads SVGIG (reference sequence). The CDR3 loop is CAWTAGGSYEQYF. As DNA, the CDR3 is TGTGCCTGGACCGCAGGGGGGTCCTACGAGCAGTACTTC.

This clonotype showed up many times. This sequence joins TRBV20-1 and TRBJ2-1, with TRBD1 identical over 9 bases. The CDR3 is 13 amino acids. V lost 6 bases to trimming and J lost 8 bases; unmatched junction nucleotides: 8. From germline, CDR1 is DFQATT and CDR2 SNEGSKA (reference sequence). CDR3 bases: TGCAGTGCCAGGGGGACAGGGATCGATGAGCAGTTCTTC. Protein product: CSARGTGIDEQFF.

The CDR3 DNA follows: TGTGCCAGCAGCGTAGCGGGACCGATAAACAAAAATAGCAATCAGCCCCAGCATTTT. Amino acid sequence: CASSVAGPINKNSNQPQHF. The chain couples TRBV9 to TRBJ1-5, with a possible D match to TRBD1 (5 bases). This CDR3 has 19 amino acids. CDR1 is SGDLS and CDR2 is YYNGEE in the germline V gene. Trimming took off 0 bases at V and 0 bases at J, with 19 bases between the two ends.

This chain uses TRBV20-1 with TRBJ2-1; the match to TRBD2 covers 7 bases. CDR3 length equals 15 residues. Trimming removed 1 base from V and 4 bases from J; junction bases left unmatched: 7. Looked up from germline, CDR1 is DFQATT and CDR2 is SNEGSKA (reference sequence). The CDR3 here is CSARVAGEGYNEQFF. CDR3 bases: TGCAGTGCTAGAGTGGCGGGGGAGGGGTACAATGAGCAGTTCTTC.

This clonotype appeared many times. This chain joins TRBV10-2 and TRBJ1-3; D ambiguous. Trimming stripped 6 bases from V and 2 bases from J, with 8 bases between. The CDR3 consists of 13 residues. Germline V lookup: CDR1 WSHSY, CDR2 SAAADI. The CDR3 nucleotides read TGCGCCAGCAGGGTAGGAACTGGAAACACCATATATTTT. This encodes CASRVGTGNTIYF.

This chain uses TRBV2 with TRBJ1-1; D perhaps matches TRBD1 (6 bases). Germline V gives CDR1 SNHLY, CDR2 FYNNEI. V was cut by 7 bases and J by 2 bases, with 11 bases left in between. The CDR3 consists of 13 residues. The CDR3 sequence: CASKRQENTEAFF. CDR3 in DNA: TGTGCCAGCAAGAGACAGGAAAACACTGAAGCTTTCTTT.